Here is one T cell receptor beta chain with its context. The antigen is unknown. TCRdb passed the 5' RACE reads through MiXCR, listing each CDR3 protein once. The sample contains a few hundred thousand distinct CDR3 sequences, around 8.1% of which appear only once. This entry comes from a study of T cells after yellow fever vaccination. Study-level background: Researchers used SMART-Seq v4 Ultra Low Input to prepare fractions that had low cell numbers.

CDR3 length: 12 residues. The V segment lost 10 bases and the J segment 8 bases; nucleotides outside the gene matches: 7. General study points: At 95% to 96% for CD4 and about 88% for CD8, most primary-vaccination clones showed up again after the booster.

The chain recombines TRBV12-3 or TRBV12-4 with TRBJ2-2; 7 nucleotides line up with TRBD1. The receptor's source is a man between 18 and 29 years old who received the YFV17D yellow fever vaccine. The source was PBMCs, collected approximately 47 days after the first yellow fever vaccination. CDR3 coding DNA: TGTGCCACGCCGAACAGGGGAGGGGAGCTGTTTTTT. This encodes CATPNRGGELFF.